What follows are 3 T cell receptor beta chains derived from one specimen sequenced in a study of T cell responses to AZD1222 COVID-19 vaccine. The table came from immunoSEQ multiplex PCR; TCRdb's copy has only in-frame clones and leaves some out. The sample consists of about 150,000 clones, around 90% of them appearing once. The sample was peripheral blood, taken 28 days after the second AZD1222 dose. These receptor sequences come from an adult who received the AZD1222 COVID-19 vaccine.

The sample holds one count of this clone. The rearrangement joins TRBV23-1 to TRBJ1-5; D ambiguous. TRBV23-1 is assigned to the ORF class and has an uncertain function. There are 14 residues in the CDR3. V was shortened by 9 bases and J by 0 bases, with 12 bases between the two germline ends. This CDR3 is CARHLRRSNQPQHF. The CDR3 region has the DNA TGCGCCAGACACTTACGACGTAGCAATCAGCCCCAGCATTTT.

The rearrangement joins TRBV12-5 to TRBJ1-5; 11 bases line up with TRBD1. From germline, CDR1 is LGHNT and CDR2 FRNRAP. With V trimmed by 3 bases and J by 7 bases, 8 bases remained unmatched. This CDR3 contains 16 residues. The CDR3: CASGFAPDRGRQPQHF. The DNA for the CDR3 is TGTGCTAGTGGTTTCGCTCCGGACAGGGGGCGGCAGCCCCAGCATTTT. The full variable domain, rest sourced from reference TRBV12-5 and TRBJ1-5, is DARVTQTPRHKVTEMGQEVTMRCQPILGHNTVFWYRQTMMQGLELLAYFRNRAPLDDSGMPKDRFSAEMPDATLATLKIQPSEPRDSAVYFCASGFAPDRGRQPQHFGDGTRLSIL.

The V call is TRBV7-9, the J call TRBJ1-4, with 8 bases aligning to TRBD1. The CDR3 runs to 17 residues. Trimming cost V 7 bases and J 6 bases; bases outside gene matches: 16. Germline CDR1 and CDR2: SEHNR and FQNEAQ (reference sequence). In DNA, the CDR3 is TGTGCCAGCACTCCGGACAGGGCCTTCCGAAGGGATGAAAAACTGTTTTTT. Its translation is CASTPDRAFRRDEKLFF.